This TCR beta chain is drawn from a study of blood T cell repertoires in COVID-19. On the study more broadly: Sites across the United States, Italy and Spain contributed samples from acute and convalescent COVID-19. PBMCs, B-cell-depleted T cells, or T cells provided the cDNA or gDNA that made up the material.

Germline values: CDR1 LGHNA, CDR2 YNFKEQ. The CDR3 length is 15 residues. V gave up 2 bases and J gave up 4 bases, with 11 bases separating them. In the source study's methods: By means of reference gene primer amplification, nucleated cell counts were estimated. TCRdb keeps only in-frame clones here, not all; method: immunoSEQ multiplex PCR. That table gives V, J and clone size, and the DNA gave D and trimming. The sample lists 110,000 to 150,000 clones; approximately 84% were seen once. This clone came up once. The TCR was taken from a human donor in a cohort sampled during active COVID-19. The sequenced material came from peripheral blood. This chain connects TRBV4-2 to TRBJ1-4; tentative D call: TRBD1 (5 bases). The CDR3 protein is CASSQSTRDNEKLFF. The CDR3, as DNA: TGTGCCAGCAGCCAATCAACCAGGGATAATGAAAAACTGTTTTTT.